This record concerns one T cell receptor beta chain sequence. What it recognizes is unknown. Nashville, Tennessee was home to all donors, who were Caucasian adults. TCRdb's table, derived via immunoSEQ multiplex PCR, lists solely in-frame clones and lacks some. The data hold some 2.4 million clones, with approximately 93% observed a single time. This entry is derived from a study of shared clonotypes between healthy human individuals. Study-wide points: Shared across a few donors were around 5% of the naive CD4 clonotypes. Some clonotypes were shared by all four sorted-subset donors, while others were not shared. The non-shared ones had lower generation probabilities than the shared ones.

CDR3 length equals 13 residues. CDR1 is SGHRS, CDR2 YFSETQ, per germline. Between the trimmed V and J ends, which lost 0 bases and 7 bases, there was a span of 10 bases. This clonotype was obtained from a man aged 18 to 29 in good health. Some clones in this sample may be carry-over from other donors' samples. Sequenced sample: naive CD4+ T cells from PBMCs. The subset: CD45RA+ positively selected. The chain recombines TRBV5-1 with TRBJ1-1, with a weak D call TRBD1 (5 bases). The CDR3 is CASSLVGRSEAFF. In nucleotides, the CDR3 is TGCGCCAGCAGCTTGGTGGGGCGGAGTGAAGCTTTCTTT.